This T cell receptor (beta chain) was sequenced in a study of blood T cells in healthy people across ages. This clonotype was observed a single time. V was clipped by 7 bases and J by 10 bases, with 10 bases between them. The CDR3 has 10 residues. Germline assignment: CDR1 SNHLY and CDR2 FYNNEI. It was with a sample-barcoded 5' primer and a J-beta primer mix that a second PCR of roughly 7 to 12 cycles was run. TCRdb itself ran the 5' RACE reads through MiXCR, one entry per CDR3 protein. The sample shows fewer than 750,000 distinct CDR3 sequences, around 48% of them seen only once. The origin of this receptor is a man older than 75 in good health. The V and J genes are TRBV2 and TRBJ1-1; D call uncertain. Sequenced: blood. As DNA, the CDR3 is TGTGCCAGCACCAGGAATGTAGCTTTCTTT. Its translation is CASTRNVAFF. The full variable domain, its missing parts supplied by reference TRBV2 and TRBJ1-1, is EPEVTQTPSHQVTQMGQEVILRCVPISNHLYFYWYRQILGQKVEFLVSFYNNEISEKSEIFDDQFSVERPDGSNFTLKIRSTKLEDSAMYFCASTRNVAFFGQGTRLTVV.